This entry describes one TCR beta chain. Antigen: not known. The data belong to a study of T cells after yellow fever vaccination. Study-level results: Most clones from primary vaccination were detected again post-booster (roughly 95% CD4, 88% CD8).

The CDR3 has 15 residues. The V gene's germline CDR1 is SQVTM and CDR2 ANQGSEA. The V and J ends lost 3 bases and 8 bases respectively, with 20 bases between them. TCRdb reanalysed the 5' RACE reads using MiXCR and keeps one entry per CDR3 protein. The data contain more than 300,000 distinct CDR3 sequences, approximately 11% of them singletons. This receptor was taken from a man younger than 35 who received the YFV17D yellow fever vaccine. The J gene is TRBJ2-1, the V gene TRBV29-1, with D tentatively TRBD2 (5 bases). This specimen consisted of CD4+ T cells sorted from PBMCs, obtained 45 days after the yellow fever booster vaccination. The CDR3 DNA reads as TGCAGCGTTGATTATAGGTTTAGCGAGTGGGATGAGCAGTTCTTC. Translating gives CSVDYRFSEWDEQFF.